A single sample gave rise to the 5 T cell receptor beta chains below, sequenced in a study of CD4+ T cells in melanoma. TCRdb keeps only in-frame clones here, not all; method: immunoSEQ multiplex PCR. The sample has 9,600 or so clones, approximately 70% seen once. The sequencing input was peripheral blood. All receptors derive from a human donor with melanoma.

The V gene is TRBV6-5, the J gene TRBJ1-5, with 11 nucleotides matching TRBD1. Germline trimming cut 0 bases from V and 4 bases from J; bases unmatched to any gene: 2. CDR3 length: 16 amino acids. CDR1 MNHEY and CDR2 SVGAGI come from the germline V gene. DNA for the CDR3: TGTGCCAGCAGTTACTCAGGGACAGGGGGGAATCAGCCCCAGCATTTT. Its protein is CASSYSGTGGNQPQHF.

This rearrangement joins TRBV7-9 to TRBJ1-6; 9 bases are a match to TRBD1. Germline values: CDR1 SEHNR, CDR2 FQNEAQ (reference sequence). With V trimmed by 5 bases and J by 9 bases, 14 bases remained unmatched. The CDR3 consists of 17 residues. The CDR3 reads CASSENRDRAGGSPLHF. CDR3 DNA: TGTGCCAGCAGCGAAAACCGGGACAGGGCGGGGGGTTCACCCCTCCACTTT.

This clone was detected only a few times. This chain links TRBV7-6 with TRBJ1-2, with D possibly matching TRBD1 (6 bases). CDR1 SGHVS and CDR2 FNYEAQ come from the germline V gene. The CDR3 sequence is 17 residues long. V was trimmed by 5 bases and J by 0 bases, leaving 19 bases between them. The CDR3 region is CASSEGRGPVTNYGYTF. In DNA, the CDR3 is TGTGCCAGCAGCGAGGGACGGGGGCCCGTAACTAACTATGGCTACACCTTC.

In its sample, this clone was seen a few times. The CDR3 is CASSLTSAGEQYF. The CDR3 DNA is TGTGCCAGCAGTTTAACATCTGCGGGGGAGCAGTACTTC. The chain couples TRBV6-6 to TRBJ2-7, with a weak D call TRBD2 (6 bases). CDR1 and CDR2 (germline): MNHNY, SVGAGI (reference sequence). Trimming pared 4 bases from V and 7 bases from J, leaving 14 bases between. The CDR3 consists of 13 residues.

This sequence joins TRBV6-5 and TRBJ2-1, with 9 nucleotides matching TRBD2. Germline V gene data show CDR1 as MNHEY and CDR2 as SVGAGI. J was trimmed by 5 bases and V by 6 bases; bases with no gene match: 8. CDR3 length equals 15 residues. In DNA form, the CDR3 reads TGTGCCAGCAGCCCCGGGACTAGCCGCCACAATGAGCAGTTCTTC. It is translated as CASSPGTSRHNEQFF.